This record looks at one T cell receptor beta chain sequence and its context. Some clones are missing from TCRdb's copy, which holds only in-frame ones; the method was immunoSEQ multiplex PCR. Of around 440,000 clones in the sample, about nine tenths are singletons; the top ten hold roughly 12%. Trimming took 4 bases from V and 2 from J; bases not matched to a gene: 11. The CDR3 totals 17 residues. Germline assignment: CDR1 SGHVS and CDR2 FNYEAQ. The data were taken from a study of blood T cell repertoires in COVID-19. The source is a woman between 50 and 59 years old with COVID-19, enrolled during active disease. Input material: peripheral blood. The chain links TRBV7-6 to TRBJ2-3; 8 bases line up with TRBD2. CDR3 sequence reads: CASSSRGAGDLTDTQYF. The CDR3 coding sequence is TGTGCCAGCAGCTCCCGGGGAGCGGGGGATCTCACAGATACGCAGTATTTT.